This passage covers 23 T cell receptor beta chains from one sample sequenced in a study of regulatory T cells in long-lasting Graves disease. Libraries of TCR beta came from iRepertoire HTBI primers plus Arm-PCR of CDR3 regions. Each CDR3 protein is one row after TCRdb ran MiXCR on the multiplex PCR reads. In the table there are some 500,000 distinct CDR3 sequences, more than 15% of which are singletons. Time point: newly diagnosed GD, antithyroid drugs for less than 3 months. Generation of the TCR library employed RNA extracted from PBMCs. The data also belong to a second study, concerning T cells in Graves' hyperthyroidism and ophthalmopathy.

This specimen was peripheral blood mononuclear cells (PBMCs), taken at new diagnosis, from a patient treated with antithyroid drugs. The receptors come from a woman aged 35-65 years with Graves disease.

This clonotype has ten or more counts. The chain recombines TRBV9 with TRBJ1-2, with D unresolved. The CDR3 is made up of 15 amino acids. The V end was cut by 0 bases, the J end by 5 bases, with 14 bases between. Germline CDR1 and CDR2: SGDLS and YYNGEE. The CDR3 spells CASSVGLGNSYGYTF. Written as DNA, the CDR3 is TGTGCCAGCAGCGTAGGACTTGGTAACTCTTATGGCTACACCTTC.

The chain employs TRBV4-1 and TRBJ2-2, with D possibly being TRBD1 (6 bases). This CDR3 has 16 residues. Germline loops: CDR1 MGHRA, CDR2 YSYEKL. The V end lost 1 base, the J end lost 7 bases, and 16 bases lay between the germline ends. This CDR3 reads CASSQVRGRVIGELFF. In nucleotides, the CDR3 is TGCGCCAGCAGCCAAGTCAGGGGCAGGGTCATCGGGGAGCTGTTTTTT.

This clonotype was counted at least ten times. The V gene is TRBV29-1, the J gene TRBJ1-2; 9 bases fit TRBD1. The CDR3 contains 13 residues. J gave up 7 bases and V 2 bases, and 5 bases lay outside the gene matches. Germline V lookup: CDR1 SQVTM, CDR2 ANQGSEA. The CDR3 nucleotides read TGCAGCGTTGAAAGAGACAGGGGGTCTGGCTACACCTTC. Its protein product is CSVERDRGSGYTF.

This clonotype was recorded at least ten times. This chain uses TRBV7-3 with TRBJ1-6; the D gene is possibly TRBD1 (6 bases). The V end lost 2 bases, the J end lost 10 bases, and 12 bases lay between the germline ends. The CDR3 is 14 amino acids. CDR1 and CDR2 (germline): SGHTA, FQGTGA. The CDR3 region has the DNA TGTGCCAGCAGCTTAGGGACTAGGGGGTCACCCCTCCACTTT. It encodes CASSLGTRGSPLHF.

As to this clonotype: A clone one base away is much larger, so this may be a read error. The chain couples TRBV7-3 to TRBJ1-1, with D maybe TRBD1 (6 bases). Trimming took 6 bases from V and 6 from J, leaving 14 bases between them. The CDR3 totals 13 residues. CDR1 is SGHTA and CDR2 is FQGTGA in the germline V gene. This CDR3 is CASSTREGAEAFF. The CDR3 bases are TGTGCCAGCAGTACCAGGGAGGGGGCTGAAGCTTTCTTT.

Details on this clonotype: One base away lies a much larger clone, so this may be a sequencing read error. As the CDR3 is not closed by the conserved phenylalanine or tryptophan, this likely results from a read error. The chain links TRBV20-1 to TRBJ2-7; 8 positions match TRBD1. The V gene end was trimmed by 5 bases and the J gene end by 7 bases; junction bases not matched to a gene: 10. Looked up from germline, CDR1 is DFQATT and CDR2 is SNEGSKA (reference sequence). The CDR3 sequence is 13 residues long. CDR3 sequence (DNA): TGCAGTGCTCCACCTCAGGGGGCCGGGGAGCAGTACCTC. It yields the protein CSAPPQGAGEQYL.

The CDR3 DNA follows: TGTGCCAGCAGCTTAGCGAAACTAGCGGGGCAGGGTGAGCAGTTCTTC. The encoded protein is CASSLAKLAGQGEQFF. This chain joins TRBV7-9 and TRBJ2-1; 10 nucleotides align to TRBD2. CDR1 and CDR2 from the germline V gene are SEHNR and FQNEAQ (reference sequence). The CDR3 runs 16 residues. Trimming removed 0 bases from V and 9 bases from J; junction bases left unmatched: 8.

This clonotype has at least ten counts. The chain carries TRBV12-3 or TRBV12-4 and TRBJ1-5; D ambiguous. This CDR3 is built from 13 residues. Deletions cut 5 bases from V and 2 bases from J, with 7 bases between. CDR3 amino acids: CASSRGGNQPQHF. CDR3 sequence (DNA): TGTGCCAGCAGTCGGGGTGGCAATCAGCCCCAGCATTTT.

In its sample, this clonotype was seen many times. The V gene is TRBV18, the J gene TRBJ2-5; D is ambiguous. CDR3 length: 13 residues. V gave up 0 bases and J gave up 5 bases, with 7 bases separating them. Germline-derived CDR1 and CDR2 are KGHSH and LQKENI. CDR3 coding DNA: TGTGCCAGCTCACCACCTAACCCGGAGACCCAGTACTTC. It yields the protein CASSPPNPETQYF.

The rearrangement joins TRBV5-1 to TRBJ2-7, with TRBD2 identical over 15 bases. The CDR3 consists of 15 residues. V shed 4 bases and J 9 bases; nucleotides not matched to a gene: 8. Germline lookup yields CDR1 SGHRS and CDR2 YFSETQ. CDR3 amino acids: CASSPGLAGGRGQYF. CDR3 nucleotides: TGCGCCAGCAGCCCGGGACTAGCGGGGGGCCGGGGGCAGTACTTC. Combining the CDR3 with reference TRBV5-1 and TRBJ2-7 gives the whole variable domain KAGVTQTPRYLIKTRGQQVTLSCSPISGHRSVSWYQQTPGQGLQFLFEYFSETQRNKGNFPGRFSGRQFSNSRSEMNVSTLELGDSALYLCASSPGLAGGRGQYFGPGTRLTVT.

This clonotype was seen at least ten times. This chain uses TRBV6-1 with TRBJ1-2; D perhaps matches TRBD1 (5 bases). This CDR3 is built from 13 residues. Germline values: CDR1 MNHNS, CDR2 SASEGT. Trimming cost V 6 bases and J 7 bases, with 15 bases left between them. This CDR3 is CASRLGGVSGYTF. DNA of the CDR3: TGTGCCAGCAGACTGGGGGGGGTAAGTGGCTACACCTTC.

This clonotype was recorded a few times. The J gene is TRBJ2-1, the V gene TRBV7-3; D unresolved. The CDR3 is made up of 13 amino acids. The germline V gene has CDR1 SGHTA and CDR2 FQGTGA. The V gene lost 1 base and the J gene lost 6 bases, with 7 bases spanning the gap. The chain's CDR3 is CASSLRQINEQFF. The DNA of the CDR3 is TGTGCCAGCAGCTTAAGGCAGATCAATGAGCAGTTCTTC. The full variable domain, completed using reference TRBV7-3 and TRBJ2-1, is GAGVSQTPSNKVTEKGKYVELRCDPISGHTALYWYRQSLGQGPEFLIYFQGTGAADDSGLPNDRFFAVRPEGSVSTLKIQRTERGDSAVYLCASSLRQINEQFFGPGTRLTVL.

This clonotype was observed at least ten times. The rearrangement joins TRBV28 to TRBJ1-5, with 8 bases lining up with TRBD1. J lost 3 bases, V lost 7 bases, and 11 bases had no gene match. The CDR3 sequence is 16 residues long. The germline V gene encodes CDR1 MDHEN and CDR2 SYDVKM. CDR3 nucleotide sequence: TGTGCCAGCAACTTCCTTCAGGGGGCGGACAATCAGCCCCAGCATTTT. Translated, it gives CASNFLQGADNQPQHF.

This clonotype was picked up a small number of times. The rearrangement links TRBV5-1 to TRBJ1-2; D is possibly TRBD1 (5 bases). CDR1 SGHRS and CDR2 YFSETQ come from the germline V gene. This CDR3 has 14 amino acids. V lost 0 bases and J 5 bases, leaving 11 bases between the germline ends. In DNA form, the CDR3 reads TGCGCCAGCAGCTTGGGAACAAGGGGTTATGGCTACACCTTC. Amino acid sequence: CASSLGTRGYGYTF.

The table lists this clonotype with many counts. This rearrangement joins TRBV6-1 to TRBJ1-3; TRBD1 is a possible D gene (5 bases). The V gene's germline CDR1 is MNHNS and CDR2 SASEGT. The CDR3 sequence is 15 residues long. V was shortened by 7 bases and J by 4 bases, with 17 bases between the two germline ends. The CDR3 here is CASTGDQLSGNTIYF. The CDR3 DNA sequence: TGTGCCAGCACGGGGGATCAGCTTTCAGGAAACACCATATATTTT.

This clonotype was detected only a few times. The chain recombines TRBV4-1 with TRBJ1-4, with unresolved D. Trimming removed 1 base from V and 12 bases from J, with 12 bases in between. Germline V gives CDR1 MGHRA, CDR2 YSYEKL. The CDR3 has 13 residues. The CDR3 DNA sequence: TGCGCCAGCAGCCAAGTGGTCCGGGAAGAACTGTTTTTT. This codes for CASSQVVREELFF.

The J gene is TRBJ2-3, the V gene TRBV12-3 or TRBV12-4; D is unclear. With the DNA end fitting TRBJ2-7 better, the J assignment may be wrong. The CDR3 consists of 13 residues. The CDR3, as DNA: TGTGCCAGCAGTTTAGTACAGACCTACGAGCAGTACTTC. This codes for CASSLVQTYEQYF.

This clonotype has ten or more counts. The rearrangement uses TRBV6-1 and TRBJ1-1; possible D gene TRBD1, 6 bases. The CDR3 runs to 12 residues. The germline V gene encodes CDR1 MNHNS and CDR2 SASEGT. Trimming pared 4 bases from V and 10 bases from J, leaving 13 bases between. DNA for the CDR3: TGTGCCAGCAGTGGTTGGGGGGGCGTAGCTTTCTTT. Its protein product is CASSGWGGVAFF.

This clonotype was seen at least ten times. J is TRBJ2-5 and V is TRBV2; D might be TRBD2 (7 bases). This CDR3 is built from 14 residues. The germline gives CDR1 SNHLY, CDR2 FYNNEI. Between the trimmed V and J ends, which lost 8 bases and 3 bases, there was a span of 16 bases. The CDR3 is CASLEGGSEETQYF. The CDR3 DNA sequence: TGTGCCAGCCTCGAGGGGGGGTCGGAAGAGACCCAGTACTTC.

This clonotype was counted between two and nine times. The gene calls are TRBV19 and TRBJ1-6; D may be TRBD1 (6 bases). This CDR3 is built from 15 residues. Germline CDR1 and CDR2: LNHDA and SQIVND (reference sequence). The V gene lost 5 bases and the J gene lost 7 bases, with 15 bases spanning the gap. The CDR3: CASSYPGQRNSPLHF. The DNA for the CDR3 is TGTGCCAGTAGTTATCCGGGACAAAGAAATTCACCCCTCCACTTT. The variable domain in full, completed from reference TRBV19 and TRBJ1-6, reads DGGITQSPKYLFRKEGQNVTLSCEQNLNHDAMYWYRQDPGQGLRLIYYSQIVNDFQKGDIAEGYSVSREKKESFPLTVTSAQKNPTAFYLCASSYPGQRNSPLHFGNGTRLTVT.

The rearrangement links TRBV11-2 to TRBJ2-1; 11 bases map to TRBD2. J gave up 0 bases and V 0 bases, and 7 bases lay outside the gene matches. This CDR3 has 19 residues. Germline V gene data show CDR1 as SGHAT and CDR2 as FQNNGV. The CDR3 coding sequence is TGTGCCAGCAGCTTAGATCGGGTAGCGGGGGGGACCTCCTACAATGAGCAGTTCTTC. Encoded protein: CASSLDRVAGGTSYNEQFF. Complete variable domain (other parts from reference TRBV11-2 and TRBJ2-1): EAGVAQSPRYKIIEKRQSVAFWCNPISGHATLYWYQQILGQGPKLLIQFQNNGVVDDSQLPKDRFSAERLKGVDSTLKIQPAKLEDSAVYLCASSLDRVAGGTSYNEQFFGPGTRLTVL.

The rearrangement joins TRBV10-2 to TRBJ1-1; TRBD1 is a possible D gene (5 bases). Germline V gene sequence: CDR1 WSHSY, CDR2 SAAADI. The CDR3 runs to 11 residues. V lost 7 bases and J lost 8, with 11 bases in between. The chain's CDR3 is CASIGTGEAFF. In DNA form, the CDR3 reads TGCGCCAGCATAGGGACGGGAGAAGCTTTCTTT.

This clonotype was found a few times. The rearrangement uses TRBV20-1 and TRBJ1-1; TRBD1 agrees at 9 bases. Per the germline V gene, CDR1 is DFQATT and CDR2 is SNEGSKA (reference sequence). The J segment lost 5 bases and the V segment lost 6 bases, leaving 13 bases of the junction unmatched. The CDR3 sequence is 15 residues long. CDR3 nucleotides: TGCAGTGCGCGGCTACAGGGGGCGCGTTGGACTGAAGCTTTCTTT. Translating it yields CSARLQGARWTEAFF.